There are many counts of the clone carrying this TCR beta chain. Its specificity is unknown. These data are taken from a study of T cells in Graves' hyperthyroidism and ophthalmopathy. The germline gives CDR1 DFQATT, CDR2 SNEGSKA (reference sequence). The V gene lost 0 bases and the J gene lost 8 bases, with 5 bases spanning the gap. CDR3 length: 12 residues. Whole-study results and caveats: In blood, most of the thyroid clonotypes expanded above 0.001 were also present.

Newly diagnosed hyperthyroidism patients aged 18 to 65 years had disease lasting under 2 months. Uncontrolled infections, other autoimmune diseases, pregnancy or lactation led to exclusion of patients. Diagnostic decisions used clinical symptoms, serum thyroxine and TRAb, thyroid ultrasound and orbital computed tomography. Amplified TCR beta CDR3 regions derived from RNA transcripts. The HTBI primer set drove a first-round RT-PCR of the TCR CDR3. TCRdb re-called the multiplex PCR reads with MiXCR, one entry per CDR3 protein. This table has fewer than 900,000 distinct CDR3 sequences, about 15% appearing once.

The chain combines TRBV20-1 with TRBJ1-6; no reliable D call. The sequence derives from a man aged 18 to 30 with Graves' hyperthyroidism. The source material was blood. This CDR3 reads CSARDGDSPLHF. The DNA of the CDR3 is TGCAGTGCTAGAGATGGGGATTCACCCCTCCACTTT.